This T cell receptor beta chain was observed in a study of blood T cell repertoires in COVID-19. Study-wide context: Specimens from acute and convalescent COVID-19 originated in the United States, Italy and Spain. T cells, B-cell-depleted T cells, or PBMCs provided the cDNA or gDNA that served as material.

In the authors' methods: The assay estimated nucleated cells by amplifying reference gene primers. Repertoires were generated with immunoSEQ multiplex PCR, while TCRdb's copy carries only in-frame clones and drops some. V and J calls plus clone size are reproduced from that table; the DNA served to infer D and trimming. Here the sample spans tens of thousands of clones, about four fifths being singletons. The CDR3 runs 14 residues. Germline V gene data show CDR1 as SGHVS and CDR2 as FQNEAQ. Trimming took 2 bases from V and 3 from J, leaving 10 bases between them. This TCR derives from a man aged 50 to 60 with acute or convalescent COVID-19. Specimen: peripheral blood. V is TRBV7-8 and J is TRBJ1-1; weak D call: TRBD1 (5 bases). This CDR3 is CASSLYGGDTEAFF. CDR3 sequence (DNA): TGTGCCAGCAGCTTATATGGAGGGGACACTGAAGCTTTCTTT.